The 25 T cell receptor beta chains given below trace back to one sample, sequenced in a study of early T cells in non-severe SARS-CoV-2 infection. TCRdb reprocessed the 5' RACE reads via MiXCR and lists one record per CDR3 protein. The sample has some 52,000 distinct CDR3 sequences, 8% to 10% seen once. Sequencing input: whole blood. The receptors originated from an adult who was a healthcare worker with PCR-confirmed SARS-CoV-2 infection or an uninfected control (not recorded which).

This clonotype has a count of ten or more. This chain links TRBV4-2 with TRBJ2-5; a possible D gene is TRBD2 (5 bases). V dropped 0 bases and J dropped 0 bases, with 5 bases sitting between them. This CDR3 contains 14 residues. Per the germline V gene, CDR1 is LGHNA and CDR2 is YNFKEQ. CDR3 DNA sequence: TGTGCCAGCAGCCAAGACGGGAACCAAGAGACCCAGTACTTC. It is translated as CASSQDGNQETQYF.

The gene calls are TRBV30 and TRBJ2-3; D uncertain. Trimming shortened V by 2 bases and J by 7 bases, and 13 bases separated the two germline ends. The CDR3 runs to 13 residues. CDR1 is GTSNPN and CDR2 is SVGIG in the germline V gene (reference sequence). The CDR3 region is CAWSSDFENTQYF. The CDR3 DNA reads TGTGCCTGGAGTAGCGACTTCGAGAATACGCAGTATTTT.

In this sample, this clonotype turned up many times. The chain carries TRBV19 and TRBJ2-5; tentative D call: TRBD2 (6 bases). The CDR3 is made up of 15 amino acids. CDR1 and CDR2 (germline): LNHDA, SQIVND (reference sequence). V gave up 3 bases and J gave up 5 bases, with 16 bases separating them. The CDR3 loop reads CASSINEGTGETQYF. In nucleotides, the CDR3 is TGTGCCAGTAGTATTAATGAGGGGACTGGGGAGACCCAGTACTTC.

CDR3: CTSSLGDGRYEQYF. As DNA, the CDR3 is TGTACCAGCAGCTTAGGAGACGGACGCTACGAGCAGTACTTC. The V call is TRBV7-2, the J call TRBJ2-7; no reliable D call. Germline V lookup: CDR1 SGHTA, CDR2 FQGNSA. The ends were cut back, 1 base at V and 3 bases at J, with 10 bases in the middle. This CDR3 contains 14 residues.

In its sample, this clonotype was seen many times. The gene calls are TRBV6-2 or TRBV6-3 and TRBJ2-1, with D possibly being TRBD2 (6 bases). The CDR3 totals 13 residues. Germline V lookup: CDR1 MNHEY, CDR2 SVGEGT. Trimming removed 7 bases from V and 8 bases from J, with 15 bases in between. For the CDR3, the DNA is TGTGCCAGCACCGAACTAGCTCGCTATGAGCAGTTCTTC. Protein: CASTELARYEQFF.

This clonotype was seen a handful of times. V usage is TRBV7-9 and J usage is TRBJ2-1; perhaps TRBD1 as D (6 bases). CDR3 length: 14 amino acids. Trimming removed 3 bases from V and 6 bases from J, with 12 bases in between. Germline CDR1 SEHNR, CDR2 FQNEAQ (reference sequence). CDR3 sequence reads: CASSFATQGNEQFF. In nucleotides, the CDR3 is TGTGCCAGCAGCTTTGCTACACAGGGCAATGAGCAGTTCTTC.

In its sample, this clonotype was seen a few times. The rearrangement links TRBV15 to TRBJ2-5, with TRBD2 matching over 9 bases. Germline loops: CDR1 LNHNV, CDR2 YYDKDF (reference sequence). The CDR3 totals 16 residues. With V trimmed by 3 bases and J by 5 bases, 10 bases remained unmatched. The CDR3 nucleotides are TGTGCCACCAGCAGTGACCCAGCGGGGGGCGGGGAGACCCAGTACTTC. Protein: CATSSDPAGGGETQYF.

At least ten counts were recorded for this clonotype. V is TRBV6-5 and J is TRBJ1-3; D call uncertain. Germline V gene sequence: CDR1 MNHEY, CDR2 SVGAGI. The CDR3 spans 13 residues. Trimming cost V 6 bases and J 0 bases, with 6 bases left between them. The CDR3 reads CASRQSSGNTIYF. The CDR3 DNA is TGTGCCAGCAGGCAGAGCTCTGGAAACACCATATATTTT.

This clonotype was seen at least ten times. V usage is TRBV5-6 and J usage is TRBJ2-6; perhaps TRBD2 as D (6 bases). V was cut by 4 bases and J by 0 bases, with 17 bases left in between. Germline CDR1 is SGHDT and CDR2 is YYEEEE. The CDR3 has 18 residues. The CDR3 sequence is CASSDYGTGLSGANVLTF. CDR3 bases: TGTGCCAGCAGCGATTACGGGACGGGACTCTCTGGGGCCAACGTCCTGACTTTC.

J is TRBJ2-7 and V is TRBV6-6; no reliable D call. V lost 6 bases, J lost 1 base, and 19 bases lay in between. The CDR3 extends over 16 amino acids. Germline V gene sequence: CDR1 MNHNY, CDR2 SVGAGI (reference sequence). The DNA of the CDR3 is TGTGCCAGCAGCCCTTCCGGGTCCTCCCTTTCCTACGAGCAGTACTTC. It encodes CASSPSGSSLSYEQYF.

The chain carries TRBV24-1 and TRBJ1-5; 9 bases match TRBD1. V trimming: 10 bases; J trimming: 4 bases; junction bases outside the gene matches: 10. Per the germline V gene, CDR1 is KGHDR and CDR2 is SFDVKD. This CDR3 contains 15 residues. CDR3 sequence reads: CATTGTGRENQPQHF. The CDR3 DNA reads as TGTGCCACAACCGGGACAGGGAGGGAGAATCAGCCCCAGCATTTT.

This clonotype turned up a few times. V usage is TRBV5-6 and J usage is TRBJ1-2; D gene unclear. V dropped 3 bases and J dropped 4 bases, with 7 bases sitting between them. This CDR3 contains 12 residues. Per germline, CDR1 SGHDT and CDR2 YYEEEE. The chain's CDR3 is CASSSDRYGYTF. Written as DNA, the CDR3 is TGTGCCAGCAGCTCCGACCGCTATGGCTACACCTTC.

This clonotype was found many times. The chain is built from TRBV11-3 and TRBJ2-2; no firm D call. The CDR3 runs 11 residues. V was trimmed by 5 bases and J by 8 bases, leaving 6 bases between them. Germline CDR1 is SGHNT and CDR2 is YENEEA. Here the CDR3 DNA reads TGTGCCAGCAGCCCCCTGGGGGAGCTGTTTTTT. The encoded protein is CASSPLGELFF. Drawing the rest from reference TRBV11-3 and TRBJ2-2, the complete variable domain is EAGVVQSPRYKIIEKKQPVAFWCNPISGHNTLYWYLQNLGQGPELLIRYENEEAVDDSQLPKDRFSAERLKGVDSTLKIQPAELGDSAVYLCASSPLGELFFGEGSRLTVL.

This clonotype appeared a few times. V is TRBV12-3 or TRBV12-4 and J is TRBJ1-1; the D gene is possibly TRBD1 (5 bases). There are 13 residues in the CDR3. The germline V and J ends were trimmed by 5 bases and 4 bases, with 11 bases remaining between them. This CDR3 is CASSAGFVTEAFF. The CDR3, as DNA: TGTGCCAGCAGTGCAGGGTTTGTCACTGAAGCTTTCTTT.

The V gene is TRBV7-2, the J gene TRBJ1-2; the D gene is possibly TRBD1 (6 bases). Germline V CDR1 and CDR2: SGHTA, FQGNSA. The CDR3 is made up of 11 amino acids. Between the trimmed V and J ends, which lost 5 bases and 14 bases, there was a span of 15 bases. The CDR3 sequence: CASSLGGGQTF. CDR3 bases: TGTGCCAGCAGCCTTGGAGGGGGTCAAACCTTC.

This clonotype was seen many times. CDR3 amino acids: CASSLGFLYGYTF. The DNA for the CDR3 is TGTGCCAGCAGCTTAGGCTTCCTGTATGGCTACACCTTC. The rearrangement joins TRBV7-9 to TRBJ1-2; D is uncertain. Germline CDR1 is SEHNR and CDR2 is FQNEAQ (reference sequence). This CDR3 is 13 amino acids long. Trimming took off 1 base at V and 5 bases at J, with 8 bases between the two ends.

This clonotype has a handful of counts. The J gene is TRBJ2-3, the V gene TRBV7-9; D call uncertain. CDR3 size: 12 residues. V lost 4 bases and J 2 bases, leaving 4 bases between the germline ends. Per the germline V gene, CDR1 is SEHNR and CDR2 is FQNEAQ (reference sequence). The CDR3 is CASSSHTDTQYF. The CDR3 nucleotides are TGTGCCAGCAGCTCACACACAGATACGCAGTATTTT.

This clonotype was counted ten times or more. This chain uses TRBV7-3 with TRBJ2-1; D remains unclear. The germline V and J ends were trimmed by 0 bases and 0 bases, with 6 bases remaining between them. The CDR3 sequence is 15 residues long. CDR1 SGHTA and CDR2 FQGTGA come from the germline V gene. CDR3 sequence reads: CASSLTYLSYNEQFF. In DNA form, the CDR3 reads TGTGCCAGCAGCTTAACCTACCTCTCCTACAATGAGCAGTTCTTC.

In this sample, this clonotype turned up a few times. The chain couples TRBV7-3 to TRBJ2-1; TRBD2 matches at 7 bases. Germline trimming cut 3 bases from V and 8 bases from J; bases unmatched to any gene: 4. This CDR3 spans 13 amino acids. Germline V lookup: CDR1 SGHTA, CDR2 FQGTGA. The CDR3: CASSFTSAHEQFF. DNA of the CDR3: TGTGCCAGCAGCTTTACTAGCGCACATGAGCAGTTCTTC.

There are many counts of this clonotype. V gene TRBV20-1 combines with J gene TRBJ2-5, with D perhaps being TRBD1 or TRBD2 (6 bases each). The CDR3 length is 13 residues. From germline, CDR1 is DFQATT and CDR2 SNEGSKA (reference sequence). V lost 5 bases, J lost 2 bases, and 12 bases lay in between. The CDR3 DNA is TGCAGTGCTCCGGGGGCCGGGCAAGAGACCCAGTACTTC. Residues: CSAPGAGQETQYF.

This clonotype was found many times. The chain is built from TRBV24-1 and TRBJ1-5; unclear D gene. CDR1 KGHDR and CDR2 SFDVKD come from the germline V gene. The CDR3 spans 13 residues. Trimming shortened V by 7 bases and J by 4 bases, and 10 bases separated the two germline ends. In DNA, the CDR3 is TGTGCCACCAGACCCGACGGGAATCAGCCCCAGCATTTT. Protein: CATRPDGNQPQHF.

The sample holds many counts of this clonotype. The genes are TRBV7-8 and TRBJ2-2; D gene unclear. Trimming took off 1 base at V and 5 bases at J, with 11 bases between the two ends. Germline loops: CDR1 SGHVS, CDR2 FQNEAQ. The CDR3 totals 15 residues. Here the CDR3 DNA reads TGTGCCAGCAGCTTAGAAGGGCGTAGGACCGGGGAGCTGTTTTTT. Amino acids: CASSLEGRRTGELFF.

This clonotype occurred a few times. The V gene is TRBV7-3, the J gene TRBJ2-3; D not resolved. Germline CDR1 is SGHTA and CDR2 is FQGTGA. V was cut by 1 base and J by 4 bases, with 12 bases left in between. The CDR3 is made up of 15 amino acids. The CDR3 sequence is CASSLILSPADTQYF. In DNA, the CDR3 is TGTGCCAGCAGCTTAATTCTTAGCCCCGCAGATACGCAGTATTTT.

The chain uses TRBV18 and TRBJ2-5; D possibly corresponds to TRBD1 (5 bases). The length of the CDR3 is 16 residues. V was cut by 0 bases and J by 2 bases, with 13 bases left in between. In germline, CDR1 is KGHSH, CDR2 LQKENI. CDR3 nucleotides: TGTGCCAGCTCACCACCGCGGCGGAACAGGCAAGAGACCCAGTACTTC. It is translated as CASSPPRRNRQETQYF.

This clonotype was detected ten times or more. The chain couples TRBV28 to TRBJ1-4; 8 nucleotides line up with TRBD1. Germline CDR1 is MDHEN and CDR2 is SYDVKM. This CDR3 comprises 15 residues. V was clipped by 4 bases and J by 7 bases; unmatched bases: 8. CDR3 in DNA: TGTGCCAGCAGTTCATGGACAGGGAAGGTTGAAAAACTGTTTTTT. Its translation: CASSSWTGKVEKLFF.